Listed below are T cell receptor beta chains from one sample, sequenced in a study of CD8 T cells in Susac syndrome. MiXCR, run by TCRdb on the immunoSEQ multiplex PCR reads, gives a single entry per CDR3 protein. Here the sample spans a few hundred thousand distinct CDR3 sequences, just under 95% being singletons. The sample consisted of CD4+ T cells from PBMCs. These receptors came from a human donor with multiple sclerosis. Both conserved end residues are part of each CDR3. The D gene is left open where the match is weak. Expanded clones get a size class; other rows say once, few or many, or leave the size out.

size	V	J	D	DNA	CDR3
NA	TRBV15	TRBJ1-3	NA	TGTGCCACCAGCAGAGATCTCTCGGCCCGCTCTGGAAACACCATATATTTT	CATSRDLSARSGNTIYF
once	TRBV5-1	TRBJ2-7	TRBD1	TGCGCCAGCAGCTTGGAGGGACAGGTAACGTACGAGCAGTACTTC	CASSLEGQVTYEQYF
NA	TRBV12-3/TRBV12-4	TRBJ2-1	NA	TGTGCCAGCAGTTTGGGGCAAAGCTCCTACAATGAGCAGTTCTTC	CASSLGQSSYNEQFF
NA	TRBV29-1	TRBJ1-1	TRBD1	TGCAGCGCAGTCAGACAGGGGGTTAAGGTGGCTTTCTTT	CSAVRQGVKVAFF
NA	TRBV6-1	TRBJ2-1	NA	TGTGCCAGCAGTGATTCCAGCTTCAATGAGCAGTTCTTC	CASSDSSFNEQFF
NA	TRBV7-2	TRBJ2-5	NA	TGTGCCAGCATCACGGAGGGATCCGCTGAGACCCAGTACTTC	CASITEGSAETQYF
NA	TRBV5-1	TRBJ2-1	NA	TGCGCCAGCAGCTTGGGGGTGACAAGCGTCTCCTACAATGAGCAGTTCTTC	CASSLGVTSVSYNEQFF
NA	TRBV3-1	TRBJ2-3	NA	TGTGCCAGCAGCCTACGGGAAACAGATACGCAGTATTTT	CASSLRETDTQYF
NA	TRBV27	TRBJ2-2	NA	TGTGCCAGCAGTTTTAGGGGATTTAACGGGGAGCTGTTTTTT	CASSFRGFNGELFF
NA	TRBV6-5	TRBJ2-5	NA	TGTGCCAGCAGTTACTCCTCAACATGGGAGACCCAGTACTTC	CASSYSSTWETQYF
NA	TRBV28	TRBJ1-3	NA	TGTGCCAGCAGGGGCAGGTCCGGACGAAACACCATATATTTT	CASRGRSGRNTIYF
NA	TRBV7-2	TRBJ1-4	NA	TGTGCCAGCAGCTTAGGGGTTTGGGGGCCCCACGGAACTAATGAAAAACTGTTTTTT	CASSLGVWGPHGTNEKLFF
NA	TRBV30	TRBJ2-3	TRBD2	TGTGCCTGGGCTACTAGCGGGGTCCGTGATACGCAGTATTTT	CAWATSGVRDTQYF
NA	TRBV6-4	TRBJ2-3	TRBD2	TGTGCCAGCAGTGACAACCCCACTAGCGGCGCAGATACGCAGTATTTT	CASSDNPTSGADTQYF